This TCR beta chain was documented in a study of regulatory T cells in long-lasting Graves disease. Germline V gene lookup returns CDR1 MNHEY and CDR2 SMNVEV (reference sequence). V lost 2 bases, J lost 6 bases, and 10 bases lay in between. The CDR3 is 13 amino acids. Findings and limits, study-wide: Persistent Graves' patients showed a TCR diversity that was lower than that of newly diagnosed ones.

This clonotype came up many times. What it binds is not known. Relying on iRepertoire HTBI primers and Arm-PCR of CDR3 regions, the team built TCR beta libraries. One entry per CDR3 protein, called by TCRdb with MiXCR from the multiplex PCR reads. The sample shows about 440,000 distinct CDR3 sequences, under 15% of them seen only once. Documented time point: newly diagnosed GD, antithyroid drugs for less than 3 months. Preparation of the TCR library used RNA extracted from PBMCs. This sample also appeared in a second study, on T cells in Graves' hyperthyroidism and ophthalmopathy. That publication notes: These patients, aged 18 to 65, had recently diagnosed hyperthyroidism lasting under 2 months. When the TCR CDR3 underwent first-round RT-PCR, the HTBI primer set was used.

The chain joins TRBV27 to TRBJ1-2, with D possibly matching TRBD1 (6 bases). The source is a woman in her 30s with Graves disease. The sequenced sample was peripheral blood mononuclear cells (PBMCs), obtained at new diagnosis, from a patient treated with antithyroid drugs. CDR3 protein: CASSLGPGDGYTF. CDR3 sequence (DNA): TGTGCCAGCAGTTTAGGGCCAGGGGATGGCTACACCTTC.